This T cell receptor beta chain came from a study of T cells in Graves' hyperthyroidism and ophthalmopathy. Study-wide background: The authors collected peripheral blood at initial diagnosis, before any treatment.

Findings of the study overall: Separation of ophthalmopathy from stable hyperthyroidism was achieved by a 13 V-J model.

Diagnostic assessment was based on clinical symptoms, serum thyroxine and TRAb, thyroid ultrasound and orbital computed tomography. As concerns this clonotype: Its target is not known.

RNA transcripts served as the template for amplifying TCR beta CDR3 regions. Using the HTBI primer set, a first-round RT-PCR was run on the TCR CDR3. TCRdb re-called the multiplex PCR reads through MiXCR, storing one row per CDR3 protein. The sample shows around 520,000 distinct CDR3 sequences, about an eighth of them seen only once. The trim removed 6 bases at V and 2 bases at J, leaving 13 bases unmatched. This CDR3 is built from 17 residues. CDR1 is SEHNR, CDR2 FQNEAQ, per germline (reference sequence). The sample taken for sequencing was blood. The TCR sequence derives from a woman aged 18-29 years with Graves' hyperthyroidism. This chain uses TRBV7-9 with TRBJ2-3; TRBD2 agrees at 8 bases. The CDR3 sequence is CASRSPQAGADTDTQYF. CDR3 DNA: TGTGCCAGCAGATCTCCTCAAGCGGGAGCCGACACAGATACGCAGTATTTT. Supplemented by reference TRBV7-9 and TRBJ2-3, the full variable domain reads DTGVSQNPRHKITKRGQNVTFRCDPISEHNRLYWYRQTLGQGPEFLTYFQNEAQLEKSRLLSDRFSAERPKGSFSTLEIQRTEQGDSAMYLCASRSPQAGADTDTQYFGPGTRLTVL.